This TCR beta chain stems from a study of PD-1 blockade in classical Hodgkin lymphoma. Brentuximab vedotin exposure varied among the patients, all of whom had relapsed after autologous stem cell transplantation. Measured with immunoSEQ multiplex PCR; TCRdb has only the in-frame clones, and not every one. Of about 98,000 clones listed, more than 90% were seen once; the top ten hold roughly 2.8%. Concerning this clone: Its antigen is undetermined.

Findings and caveats of the study: Newly diagnosed and completely responding patients shared comparable baseline diversity.

The sample here was peripheral blood mononuclear cells (PBMCs), taken at baseline. The TCR originated in a human donor with classical Hodgkin lymphoma.

CDR3 DNA: TGTGCCCGTTCGAACGAACTAGCGGGAGGGATGGGCTCCTACGAGCAGTACTTC. This sequence encodes CARSNELAGGMGSYEQYF. The chain couples TRBV21-1 to TRBJ2-7; the table assigns TRBD2, which was not confirmed against the DNA. TRBV21-1 is reported as a pseudogene. The CDR3 loop spans 18 amino acids.